The T cell receptor beta chain under discussion was sequenced for a study of CD8+CD57+ T cells in acquired aplastic anemia (dated by TCRdb to about 2018). With respect to the entire study: Extracted DNA from sorted CD4+ and CD8+ cells averaged approximately 3 ug, ranging from roughly 0.2 to 30 ug. A CD8+CD57+ expansion meant a frequency higher than the mean frequency seen in healthy subjects. The full study reports these points: Between patients and healthy controls, no significant difference in CD8+ Simpson's diversity was found (P=0.060). Nearly 30 CD8+ CDR3 sequences were found in both patients and controls but appeared to be highly expressed in patients and within the immunodominant clones of the patients.

As concerns this clonotype: Its cognate antigen has yet to be identified. There are no base qualities to consult, and no much larger clone falls within one base.

Expansion of CD8+CD57+ cells had been shown by flow cytometry in the patients chosen for sequencing. Every patient had severe acquired aplastic anemia, diagnosed using the International Study of Aplastic Anemia and Agranulocytosis and Camitta criteria. At the time blood was sampled, none of the patients had received any therapy. The study deep-sequenced TCR repertoires of sorted CD4+ and CD8+ blood T cells from severe aplastic anemia patients and healthy subjects. In the USA, patient enrollment took place under clinicaltrials.gov protocols 00001620, 01623167, 00001397, 00071045, 00081523 and 00961064. Ficoll-Paque density gradient centrifugation was used to isolate peripheral blood mononuclear cells. Before DNA was extracted, CD4+ and CD8+ T cells were sorted using either FACS or magnetic beads. TCR beta VDJ combination and CDR3 sequence profiling used genomic DNA as the template. An Illumina HiSeq 2000 was the platform used for TCR repertoire sequencing. As for how the authors treated the data: Repertoire assessment relied on Simpson's diversity index, CDR3 size and DJ length profiles, and TRBV/TRBJ rearrangement plots. The immunodominant clone was defined as the most abundant DNA sequence in deep sequencing data. CDR3 amino acid sequences were screened for sharing across subjects and were compared with published repertoires and the VDJdb database. The raw public data were reprocessed by TCRdb itself: fastp quality trimming at Q25, MiXCR clonotype calling, in-frame beta chains only. Each CDR3 protein appears once, grouped with its most common genes and DNA. These V and J calls are TCRdb output, not the study's own analysis. Present in this sample are 150,000 or so distinct CDR3 sequences, roughly 48% of which were seen just once. The ten largest clones take up approximately 3% of the sample.

What was sequenced was sorted CD4+, CD8+, or CD8+CD57+ T cells (not recorded which) from PBMCs. This receptor was identified in a human donor with aplastic anemia.

The DNA sequence is given as TGTGCCAGCAGCTCCTGGACTAGCGGGCCTGCTGGGGCCAACGTCCTGACTTTC. Translated, it reads CASSSWTSGPAGANVLTF. Recombination connected TRBV5-4 to TRBJ2-6, and 11 bases in between align with TRBD2. The CDR3 spans 18 residues, from the cysteine through the phenylalanine. Here the CDR3 DNA is all that survives: 54 bases in frame from base 1. From V the trimming removes 3 bases and from J it removes 2 bases, while the gene matches leave 7 bases of the junction unaccounted for. The CDR1 and CDR2 encoded by the germline V gene (reference sequence) are SGHNT and YYREEE.